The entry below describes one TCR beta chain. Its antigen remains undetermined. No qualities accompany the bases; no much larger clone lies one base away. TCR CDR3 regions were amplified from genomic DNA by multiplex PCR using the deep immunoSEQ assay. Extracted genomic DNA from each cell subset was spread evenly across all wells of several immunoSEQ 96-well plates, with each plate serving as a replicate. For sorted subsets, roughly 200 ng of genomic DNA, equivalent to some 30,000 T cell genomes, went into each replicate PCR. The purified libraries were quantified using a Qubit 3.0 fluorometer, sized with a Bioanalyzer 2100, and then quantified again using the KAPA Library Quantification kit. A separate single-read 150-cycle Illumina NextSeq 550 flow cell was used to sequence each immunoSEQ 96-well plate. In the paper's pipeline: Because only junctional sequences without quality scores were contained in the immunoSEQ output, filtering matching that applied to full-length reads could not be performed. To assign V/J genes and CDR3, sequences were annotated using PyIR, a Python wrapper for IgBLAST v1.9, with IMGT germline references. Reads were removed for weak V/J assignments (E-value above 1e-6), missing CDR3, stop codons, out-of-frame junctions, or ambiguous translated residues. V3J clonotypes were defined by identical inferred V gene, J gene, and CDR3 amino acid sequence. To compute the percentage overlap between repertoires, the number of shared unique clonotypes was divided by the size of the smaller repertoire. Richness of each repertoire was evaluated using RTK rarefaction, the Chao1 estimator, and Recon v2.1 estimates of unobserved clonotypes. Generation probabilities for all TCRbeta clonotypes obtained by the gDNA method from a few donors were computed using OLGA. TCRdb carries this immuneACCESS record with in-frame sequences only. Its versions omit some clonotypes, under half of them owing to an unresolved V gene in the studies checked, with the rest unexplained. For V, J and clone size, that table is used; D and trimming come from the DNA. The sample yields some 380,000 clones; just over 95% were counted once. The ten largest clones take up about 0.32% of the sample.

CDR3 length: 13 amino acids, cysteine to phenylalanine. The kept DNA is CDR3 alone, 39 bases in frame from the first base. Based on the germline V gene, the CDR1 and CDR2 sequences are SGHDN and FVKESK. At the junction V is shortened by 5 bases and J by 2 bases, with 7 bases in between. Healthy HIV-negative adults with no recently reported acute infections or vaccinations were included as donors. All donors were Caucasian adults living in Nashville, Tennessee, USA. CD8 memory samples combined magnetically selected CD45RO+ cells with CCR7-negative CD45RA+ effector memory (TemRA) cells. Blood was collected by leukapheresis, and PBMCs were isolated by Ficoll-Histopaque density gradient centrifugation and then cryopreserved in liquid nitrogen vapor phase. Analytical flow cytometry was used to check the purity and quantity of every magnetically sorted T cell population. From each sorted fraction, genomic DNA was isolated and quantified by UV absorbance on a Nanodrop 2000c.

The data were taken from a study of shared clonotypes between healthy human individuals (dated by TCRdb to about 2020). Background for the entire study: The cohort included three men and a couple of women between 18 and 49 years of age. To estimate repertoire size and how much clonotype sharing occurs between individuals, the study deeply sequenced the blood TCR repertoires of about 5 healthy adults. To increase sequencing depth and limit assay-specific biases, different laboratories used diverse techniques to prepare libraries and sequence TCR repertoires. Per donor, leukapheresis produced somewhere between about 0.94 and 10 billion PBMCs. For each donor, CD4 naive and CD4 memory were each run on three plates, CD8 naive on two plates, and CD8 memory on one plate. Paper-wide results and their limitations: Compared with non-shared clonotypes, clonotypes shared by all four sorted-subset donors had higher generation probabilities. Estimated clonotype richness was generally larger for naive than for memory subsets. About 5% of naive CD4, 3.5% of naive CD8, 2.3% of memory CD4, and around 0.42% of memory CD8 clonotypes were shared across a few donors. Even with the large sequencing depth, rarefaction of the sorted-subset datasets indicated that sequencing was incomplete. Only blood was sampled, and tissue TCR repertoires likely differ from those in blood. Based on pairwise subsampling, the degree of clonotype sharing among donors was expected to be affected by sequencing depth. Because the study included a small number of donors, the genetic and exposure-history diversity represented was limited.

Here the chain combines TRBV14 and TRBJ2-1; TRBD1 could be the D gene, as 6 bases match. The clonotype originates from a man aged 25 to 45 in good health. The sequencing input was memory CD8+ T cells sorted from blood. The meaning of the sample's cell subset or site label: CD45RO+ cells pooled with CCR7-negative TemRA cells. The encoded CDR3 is CASSGTPYNEQFF. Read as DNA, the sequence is TGTGCCAGCAGCGGGACACCCTACAATGAGCAGTTCTTC.